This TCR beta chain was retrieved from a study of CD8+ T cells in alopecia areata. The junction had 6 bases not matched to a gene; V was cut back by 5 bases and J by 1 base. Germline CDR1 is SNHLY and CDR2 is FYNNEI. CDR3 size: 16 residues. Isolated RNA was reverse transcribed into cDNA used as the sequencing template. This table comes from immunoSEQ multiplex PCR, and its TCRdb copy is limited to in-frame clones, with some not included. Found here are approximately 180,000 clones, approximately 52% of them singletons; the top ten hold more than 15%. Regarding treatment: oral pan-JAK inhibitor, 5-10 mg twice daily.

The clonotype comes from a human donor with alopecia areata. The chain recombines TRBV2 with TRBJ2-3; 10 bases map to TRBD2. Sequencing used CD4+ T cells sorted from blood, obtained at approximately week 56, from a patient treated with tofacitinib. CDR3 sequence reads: CASSPPSGGGTDTQYF. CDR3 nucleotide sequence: TGTGCCAGCAGTCCTCCTAGCGGGGGAGGCACAGATACGCAGTATTTT.